The 24 T cell receptor beta chains presented below share a single source sample, sequenced in a study of blood T cell repertoires in COVID-19 (dated by TCRdb to the early 2020s). Library creation used the immunoSEQ multiplex PCR assay. Here the immuneACCESS table is served through TCRdb, limited to in-frame sequences with V and J called. Missing clones are a known gap in these copies; in checked studies unresolved V genes cover under half, and the rest lacks a known reason. Present in this sample are roughly 140,000 clones, roughly 79% of which were seen just once. The ten largest clonotypes hold over 8% of the sample. The sequenced sample consisted of peripheral blood. The receptor set was obtained from a human donor in a cohort sampled during active COVID-19.

V and J are TRBV9 and TRBJ2-7, with 9 bases aligning to TRBD1. The junction had 4 bases not matched to a gene; V was cut back by 0 bases and J by 3 bases. Germline CDR1 is SGDLS and CDR2 is YYNGEE. The CDR3 is 15 amino acids. As DNA, the CDR3 is TGTGCCAGCAGCGTAGAACCGGGACAGGGCTACGAGCAGTACTTC. Amino acid sequence: CASSVEPGQGYEQYF.

The table lists this clone with a few counts. The J gene is TRBJ2-1, the V gene TRBV28; 11 bases align to TRBD2. The CDR3 loop spans 14 amino acids. Looked up from germline, CDR1 is MDHEN and CDR2 is SYDVKM. Unmatched junction bases numbered 5, after V lost 5 bases and J lost 8 bases. CDR3 amino acids: CASSRLAGYDEQFF. For the CDR3, the DNA is TGTGCCAGCAGTAGACTAGCGGGATACGATGAGCAGTTCTTC.

V usage is TRBV18 and J usage is TRBJ2-5, with 12 nucleotides matching TRBD1. V was pared by 3 bases and J by 3 bases, with 2 bases of the junction left unmatched. The CDR3 runs 15 residues. CDR1 and CDR2 from the germline V gene are KGHSH and LQKENI. The CDR3 is CASSPGTGGEETQYF. DNA of the CDR3: TGTGCCAGCTCACCTGGGACAGGGGGCGAAGAGACCCAGTACTTC.

The chain combines TRBV24-1 with TRBJ1-4; D is perhaps TRBD1 (6 bases). Germline V gene data show CDR1 as KGHDR and CDR2 as SFDVKD. V shed 6 bases and J shed 5 bases, with 9 bases lying between them. There are 13 residues in the CDR3. CDR3 sequence reads: CATSRTENEKLFF. The CDR3 bases are TGTGCCACCAGTAGGACAGAGAATGAAAAACTGTTTTTT.

V and J are TRBV13 and TRBJ2-1; the D is unclear. Germline assignment: CDR1 PRHDT and CDR2 FYEKMQ (reference sequence). Trimming removed 0 bases at V and 10 bases at J, with 7 bases between. The CDR3 is 12 amino acids. The CDR3 DNA reads as TGTGCCAGCAGCTTAGGGGTCAGGGAGCAGTTCTTC. Translated, it gives CASSLGVREQFF.

The J gene is TRBJ2-6, the V gene TRBV6-2 or TRBV6-3; TRBD1 is a possible D gene (5 bases). Germline V gene sequence: CDR1 MNHEY, CDR2 SVGEGT. The CDR3 loop spans 16 amino acids. V lost 4 bases, J lost 2 bases, and 12 bases lay in between. CDR3 in amino acids: CASSLQGYAGANVLTF. The CDR3 coding sequence is TGTGCCAGCAGTTTGCAGGGATACGCTGGGGCCAACGTCCTGACTTTC.

The CDR3 reads CASSRRTSGSLNEQYF. Here the CDR3 DNA reads TGCGCCAGCAGTCGACGGACTAGCGGGAGCCTGAACGAGCAGTACTTC. This chain links TRBV23-1 with TRBJ2-7; TRBD2 matches 13 bases. TRBV23-1 falls under the ORF class, with uncertain function. CDR3 length: 16 amino acids. The V and J ends lost 4 bases and 5 bases, in that order; junction bases with no gene match: 8.

This sequence joins TRBV3-1 (or the pseudogene TRBV3-2) and TRBJ1-4; D unclear. V dropped 8 bases and J dropped 7 bases, with 20 bases sitting between them. The V gene's germline CDR1 is LGHDT and CDR2 YNNKEL (reference sequence). This CDR3 comprises 15 residues. The CDR3 DNA reads as TGTGCCAGCTCGCCTGGGGAGGTGTACGGTGAAAAACTGTTTTTT. It translates to CASSPGEVYGEKLFF.

This clone has just a few counts. J is TRBJ2-1 and V is TRBV6-2 or TRBV6-3, with 13 bases that match TRBD2. CDR3 length: 16 residues. Germline loops: CDR1 MNHEY, CDR2 SVGEGT. J gave up 9 bases and V 4 bases, and 9 bases lay outside the gene matches. For the CDR3, the DNA is TGTGCCAGCAGTTTAATACTAGCGGGAGGGTCTGGTGAGCAGTTCTTC. Translation: CASSLILAGGSGEQFF.

J is TRBJ2-7 and V is TRBV5-1; the match to TRBD2 covers 16 bases. The CDR3 spans 17 residues. Trimming removed 4 bases from V and 0 bases from J; junction bases left unmatched: 4. CDR1 is SGHRS and CDR2 is YFSETQ in the germline V gene. The CDR3 is CASSPGLAGGSSYEQYF. The CDR3 coding sequence is TGCGCCAGCAGCCCGGGACTAGCGGGAGGGAGCTCCTACGAGCAGTACTTC.

The chain uses TRBV19 and TRBJ1-1, with TRBD1 as a possible D gene (6 bases). This CDR3 spans 14 amino acids. Germline CDR1 LNHDA, CDR2 SQIVND (reference sequence). V was trimmed by 5 bases and J by 4 bases, leaving 14 bases between them. The DNA for the CDR3 is TGTGCCAGTAGTTTACAGGGTGATAGCACTGAAGCTTTCTTT. Its protein product is CASSLQGDSTEAFF.

The chain carries TRBV4-1 and TRBJ2-7; D is perhaps TRBD1 (5 bases). The CDR3 loop spans 13 amino acids. The germline V gene has CDR1 MGHRA and CDR2 YSYEKL. Between the trimmed V and J ends, which lost 4 bases and 1 base, there was a span of 8 bases. The CDR3 bases are TGCGCCAGCAGCCTAACAGGATCCTACGAGCAGTACTTC. The encoded protein is CASSLTGSYEQYF.

The J gene is TRBJ2-7, the V gene TRBV2; TRBD2 aligns across 9 bases. CDR1 SNHLY and CDR2 FYNNEI come from the germline V gene. The CDR3 is 12 residues long. With 8 bases clipped from V and 5 bases from J, the junction kept 4 bases outside the gene matches. The CDR3 DNA is TGTGCCAGCTGCCGGACTAGCGACGAGCAGTACTTC. This gives the protein CASCRTSDEQYF.

In its sample, this clone is medium-sized. The germline gene is not matched at one end of the junction; a read error may be the cause. This chain uses TRBV27 with TRBJ1-5, with D hard to call. The CDR3 is 13 residues long. The germline gives CDR1 MNHEY, CDR2 SMNVEV (reference sequence). CDR3 in amino acids: CATSDTAGQPQHF. Written as DNA, the CDR3 is TGCGCCACTTCCGATACCGCGGGTCAGCCCCAGCATTTT.

The chain employs TRBV9 and TRBJ2-7; 9 bases match TRBD2. CDR1 is SGDLS and CDR2 is YYNGEE in the germline V gene. This CDR3 comprises 15 residues. V was clipped by 2 bases and J by 7 bases; unmatched bases: 10. CDR3 sequence reads: CASSVDGTSLREQYF. In DNA form, the CDR3 reads TGTGCCAGCAGCGTTGACGGGACTAGCTTACGGGAGCAGTACTTC.

The V and J genes are TRBV7-3 and TRBJ2-3; 10 nucleotides align to TRBD2. This CDR3 has 14 amino acids. V shed 5 bases and J 6 bases; nucleotides not matched to a gene: 5. CDR1 is SGHTA, CDR2 FQGTGA, per germline. The CDR3 sequence is CASSPSGSGDTQYF. In nucleotides, the CDR3 is TGTGCCAGCAGCCCTAGCGGGAGTGGGGATACGCAGTATTTT.

This clone was recorded once. V and J are TRBV27 and TRBJ2-7, with a weak D call TRBD1 (5 bases). Trimming pared 2 bases from V and 1 base from J, leaving 9 bases between. The germline V gene has CDR1 MNHEY and CDR2 SMNVEV (reference sequence). The CDR3 has 14 residues. CDR3 sequence (DNA): TGTGCCAGCAGTTTAAACAGGCTGTCCTACGAGCAGTACTTC. Its translation is CASSLNRLSYEQYF.

The chain recombines TRBV2 with TRBJ2-2; 13 nucleotides match TRBD2. After removal of 6 bases from V and 6 bases from J, the junction contained 4 bases not matched to a gene. The CDR3 totals 15 residues. The germline CDR1 and CDR2 sequences are SNHLY and FYNNEI. CDR3 nucleotide sequence: TGTGCCAGCAGGCGGACTAGCGGGAGCGCCGGGGAGCTGTTTTTT. Its protein is CASRRTSGSAGELFF.

The rearrangement links TRBV4-2 to TRBJ2-1; weak D call: TRBD2 (6 bases). The CDR3 extends over 15 amino acids. V was clipped by 1 base and J by 3 bases, with 10 bases between them. Germline lookup yields CDR1 LGHNA and CDR2 YNFKEQ. The CDR3 DNA reads TGTGCCAGCAGCCAAGGGGTAGCGGTCTACAATGAGCAGTTCTTC. Protein sequence: CASSQGVAVYNEQFF.

The table lists this clone with a few counts. The chain joins TRBV14 to TRBJ1-2; 8 bases fit TRBD1. The germline V gene has CDR1 SGHDN and CDR2 FVKESK. V gave up 4 bases and J gave up 4 bases; unmatched junction bases: 8. The CDR3 has 15 residues. The CDR3 is CASSPGQGVGYGYTF. CDR3 sequence (DNA): TGTGCCAGCAGCCCCGGACAGGGTGTCGGCTATGGCTACACCTTC.

The genes are TRBV25-1 and TRBJ1-1, with TRBD1 matching over 7 bases. CDR3 length: 13 amino acids. Per the germline V gene, CDR1 is MGHDK and CDR2 is SYGVNS. Trimming at V came to 7 bases and at J to 1 base, leaving 3 bases not matched to a gene. DNA for the CDR3: TGTGCCAGCAACAGACAGGGGAACACTGAAGCTTTCTTT. Residues: CASNRQGNTEAFF.

The chain is built from TRBV5-5 and TRBJ2-7, with 11 positions matching TRBD2. Trimming cost V 0 bases and J 0 bases; bases outside gene matches: 11. CDR1 SGHKS and CDR2 YYEKEE come from the germline V gene (reference sequence). The CDR3 totals 19 residues. CDR3 region: CASSLGLAGGSLGSYEQYF. As DNA, the CDR3 is TGTGCCAGCAGCTTGGGGCTAGCGGGAGGTAGTTTGGGCTCCTACGAGCAGTACTTC.

The chain combines TRBV6-5 with TRBJ1-2, with 10 bases identical to TRBD1. This CDR3 spans 13 amino acids. Germline V CDR1 and CDR2: MNHEY, SVGAGI. Losses at the gene ends were 10 bases for V and 7 bases for J; bases not matched to a gene: 9. CDR3 loop: CATAFRDRGGYTF. The CDR3 DNA sequence: TGTGCCACTGCTTTCCGGGACAGGGGTGGCTACACCTTC.

The chain is built from TRBV29-1 and TRBJ2-7; the match to TRBD2 covers 7 bases. The CDR3 spans 14 residues. V was pared by 5 bases and J by 0 bases, with 7 bases of the junction left unmatched. The V gene's germline CDR1 is SQVTM and CDR2 ANQGSEA. The CDR3 loop reads CSVSRSGDSYEQYF. The CDR3 DNA reads TGCAGCGTTAGTCGGAGCGGGGACTCCTACGAGCAGTACTTC.